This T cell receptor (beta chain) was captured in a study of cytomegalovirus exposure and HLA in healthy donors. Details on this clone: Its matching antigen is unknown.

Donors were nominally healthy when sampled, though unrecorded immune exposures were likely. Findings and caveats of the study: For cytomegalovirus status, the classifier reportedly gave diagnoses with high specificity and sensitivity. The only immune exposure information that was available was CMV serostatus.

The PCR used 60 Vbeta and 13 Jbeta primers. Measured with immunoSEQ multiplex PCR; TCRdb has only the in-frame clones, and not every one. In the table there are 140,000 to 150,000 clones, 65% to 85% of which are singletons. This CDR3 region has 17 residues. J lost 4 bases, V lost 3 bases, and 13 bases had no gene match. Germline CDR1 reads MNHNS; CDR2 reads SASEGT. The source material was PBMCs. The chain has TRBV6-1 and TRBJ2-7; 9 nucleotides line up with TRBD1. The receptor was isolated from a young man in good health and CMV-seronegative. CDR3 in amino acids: CASSEKTEEQGAYEQYF. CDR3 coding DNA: TGTGCCAGCAGTGAGAAGACCGAGGAACAGGGGGCGTACGAGCAGTACTTC.